This is a list of T cell receptor beta chains from one sample in a study of cytomegalovirus exposure and HLA in healthy donors. The repertoire was sequenced with immunoSEQ multiplex PCR; TCRdb's copy has only in-frame clones and lacks some. The table records 200,000 to 250,000 clones, over 65% of them present only once. The sample was PBMCs. These receptors were collected from a woman aged 60-75 years in good health and CMV-seropositive. CDR3s include the opening cysteine and the closing phenylalanine or tryptophan. Fields, in order: CDR3 length, J gene, D gene, V gene, CDR3 protein. D genes are given only for firm matches.

>16|TRBJ1-1|TRBD1|TRBV18
CASSPFGTGMNTEAFF
>15|TRBJ2-1|-|TRBV7-3
CASSLRSGSYNEQFF
>13|TRBJ2-4|-|TRBV27
CASSLGPRDIQYF
>15|TRBJ2-1|TRBD1|TRBV10-3
CAINSPGQGVNEQFF
>14|TRBJ2-7|TRBD1|TRBV5-1
CASSWDRVSDEQYF
>15|TRBJ1-2|-|TRBV6-1
CASTRSRALGMRYTF
>13|TRBJ2-3|-|TRBV5-1
CASSLIAADTQYF
>13|TRBJ2-3|-|TRBV25-1
CASNTPGSDTQYF
>15|TRBJ2-3|-|TRBV9
CASSVRGSPTDTQYF
>16|TRBJ1-1|-|TRBV6-5
CASSYSGGLMNTEAFF
>17|TRBJ2-5|TRBD2|TRBV5-4
CASSFPGTSGGKETQYF
>16|TRBJ2-7|TRBD2|TRBV6-1
CASSELWTSGTYEQHF
>13|TRBJ2-7|-|TRBV11-2
CASSLTWEYEQYF
>17|TRBJ2-1|TRBD2|TRBV11-2
CASSLGGTSGRNDEQFF
>15|TRBJ1-2|-|TRBV5-4
CASSWGGMSNYGYTF
>14|TRBJ2-5|TRBD1|TRBV5-6
CASSSGQGGETQYF
>15|TRBJ2-3|-|TRBV6-5
CASSRGAGPGDTQYF
>15|TRBJ2-4|TRBD1|TRBV23-1
CASSQYLTGIWIQYF
>15|TRBJ2-1|TRBD2|TRBV7-9
CASSYSGRTGNEQFF
>14|TRBJ1-3|TRBD1|TRBV9
CASRDDRGGNTIYF
>16|TRBJ2-7|TRBD1|TRBV27
CASSTYRGLVPYEQYF
>14|TRBJ1-2|-|TRBV5-4
CASSLKGGVYGYTF
>13|TRBJ2-1|-|TRBV18
CASSPPEANEQFF
>13|TRBJ1-2|TRBD1|TRBV7-2
CASSLATGWGYTF
>13|TRBJ1-1|-|TRBV6-5
CASNHFKTDEAFF
>11|TRBJ2-5|-|TRBV2
CASSEYETQYF
>16|TRBJ2-7|TRBD2|TRBV5-6
CASSLDQLAGYYEQYF
>15|TRBJ2-2|TRBD1|TRBV28
CASSSPGQGTGELFF
>13|TRBJ1-6|-|TRBV19
CASSQIQGSPLHF
>13|TRBJ1-4|-|TRBV7-9
CASSVPGQEKLFF
>15|TRBJ1-5|TRBD1|TRBV6-5
CASRRQGNSNQPQHF
>13|TRBJ2-7|-|TRBV6-1
CASDSLMTYEQYF
>15|TRBJ2-2|-|TRBV5-1
CASSIARGNTGELFF
>16|TRBJ2-2|TRBD2|TRBV30
CAWSPSGRAGTGELFF
>15|TRBJ1-1|-|TRBV6-5
CASTRKGEFNTEAFF
>16|TRBJ2-3|-|TRBV4-2
CASSQGGHLSTDTQYF
>15|-|TRBD2|TRBV4-1
CASSQSSGQAYEQYF
>18|TRBJ2-1|-|TRBV21-1
CASSESHNSHFGYNEQFF
>14|-|TRBD1|TRBV7-8
CASRRDRGRDEQYF
>14|TRBJ2-5|-|TRBV25-1
CASSDSGTQETQYF